The following is a TCR beta chain sequence with its context. Its antigen is as yet unknown. In germline, CDR1 is DFQATT, CDR2 SNEGSKA (reference sequence). This CDR3 is 13 amino acids long. Losses at the gene ends were 3 bases for V and 7 bases for J; bases not matched to a gene: 8. These data belong to a study of T-cell reconstitution after alpha-beta-depleted transplantation in children. Points from the study as a whole: Newly produced T cells mostly accounted for T-cell counts and diversity one year post-transplant. Several hundred expanded graft clones reportedly supplied alpha-beta T cells about two months after transplant. Where some patients showed high TCRbeta diversity at day 60, it came from recipient T cells and thymic progenitors that had survived.

Unique molecular identifiers featured in how the TCRbeta library was prepared. TCRdb itself ran the PCR reads through MiXCR, one entry per CDR3 protein. The sample lists approximately 400,000 distinct CDR3 sequences, around 15% occurring once. V usage is TRBV20-1 and J usage is TRBJ1-2; 7 nucleotides align to TRBD1. Sequenced here: PBMCs, mostly from graft donor cells, sampled 360 days after TCRalphabeta/CD19-depleted stem cell transplant. The receptor was isolated from a boy younger than two who had a stem cell transplant for Wiskott-Aldrich syndrome, so the T cells may come from the graft donor. The CDR3 reads CSASRDRGFGYTF. The CDR3 nucleotides read TGCAGTGCTAGCCGGGACAGAGGATTTGGCTACACCTTC.